The clone carrying this TCR beta chain was seen many times. Germline V gene data show CDR1 as MDHEN and CDR2 as SYDVKM. The V end was cut by 8 bases, the J end by 1 base, with 5 bases between. CDR3 length equals 11 residues. This sample was taken from a study of Graves' ophthalmopathy and Graves' hyperthyroidism. Isolation of PBMCs was performed using about 9.9 ml of fresh peripheral blood. RNA transcripts were the template, and TCR beta CDR3 regions were amplified from them. Second-round multiplex PCR came after a first-round RT-PCR that employed HTBI primers. MiXCR, applied by TCRdb to the multiplex PCR reads, yields one record per CDR3 protein. This table has 300,000 to 400,000 distinct CDR3 sequences, about a sixth appearing once.

The V and J genes are TRBV28 and TRBJ2-5; D is tentatively TRBD1 or TRBD2 (5 bases each). Specimen: peripheral blood. This receptor was identified in an adult woman with stable Graves' hyperthyroidism. CDR3 in DNA: TGTGCCAGCGGGGGCCAAGAGACCCAGTACTTC. This gives the protein CASGGQETQYF.